This T cell receptor beta chain originates from a study of T cells after yellow fever vaccination. Turning to the study itself: Fractions low in cell number were prepared with SMART-Seq v4 Ultra Low Input. Study observations and caveats: Clones that expanded after primary vaccination mostly reappeared after the booster (96% CD4, approximately 85% CD8).

This CDR3 has 17 amino acids. Germline V lookup: CDR1 MRHNA, CDR2 SNTAGT. Trimming removed 0 bases at V and 2 bases at J, with 11 bases between. In this sample, this clonotype turned up many times. What it recognizes is unknown. It was through 5'RACE template switching that TCR cDNA was made, with a universal primer site and UMIs added. TCRdb re-analysed the 5' RACE reads in MiXCR, keeping a single row per CDR3 protein. The data contain 250,000 to 400,000 distinct CDR3 sequences, about 4% of them seen just once; the ten biggest clones take up around 23%. The sequence derives from a young man who received the YFV17D yellow fever vaccine. V and J are TRBV6-4 and TRBJ2-6; D might be TRBD2 (6 bases). The sequencing used PBMCs, collected 5 days after the yellow fever booster vaccination. CDR3 sequence (DNA): TGTGCCAGCAGTGACTCGATGTGGGGGGCTGGGGCCAACGTCCTGACTTTC. Protein: CASSDSMWGAGANVLTF.